Listed below are T cell receptor beta chains from one sample, sequenced in a study of cytotoxic CD8 clonotypes in ibrutinib-treated CLL. Repertoires were generated with immunoSEQ multiplex PCR, while TCRdb's copy carries only in-frame clones and drops some. The profile shows some 12,000 clones, over 60% of them singletons. Sequencing used PBMCs, obtained at disease progression, from a patient treated with ibrutinib. These TCRs come from a human donor with chronic lymphocytic leukemia. Both conserved end residues are part of each CDR3. The order of the fields is clone size, J gene, D gene, V gene, CDR3 DNA, CDR3 protein. The D gene is left open where the match is weak. Size tells how often a clone was seen (once, few, many) or the class of an expanded clone, and some rows leave it out.

clone_size: once
j_call: TRBJ2-7
d_call: NA
v_call: TRBV4-1
cdr3_nt: TGCGCCAGCAGCCGCGGGGACTTCTCCTACGAGCAGTACTTC
cdr3_aa: CASSRGDFSYEQYF

clone_size: few
j_call: TRBJ2-3
d_call: NA
v_call: TRBV15
cdr3_nt: TGTGCCACCAGCAGAGATGGGGCGGTTCTTAGCACAGATACGCAGTATTTT
cdr3_aa: CATSRDGAVLSTDTQYF

clone_size: NA
j_call: TRBJ2-3
d_call: NA
v_call: TRBV6-1
cdr3_nt: TGTGCCAGCAGTCCACGGACGGACAACACAGATACGCAGTATTTT
cdr3_aa: CASSPRTDNTDTQYF

clone_size: NA
j_call: TRBJ1-3
d_call: TRBD1
v_call: TRBV10-3
cdr3_nt: TGTGCCATCACTGGGACAGACTCTGGAAACACCATATATTTT
cdr3_aa: CAITGTDSGNTIYF

clone_size: NA
j_call: TRBJ2-1
d_call: NA
v_call: TRBV9
cdr3_nt: TGTGCCAGCAGCGTAAGCCCCGGTGTCTACAATGAGCAGTTCTTC
cdr3_aa: CASSVSPGVYNEQFF

clone_size: NA
j_call: TRBJ2-7
d_call: NA
v_call: TRBV6-1
cdr3_nt: TGTGCCAGTCATTTAGGGGGATCACATTACGAGCAGTACTTC
cdr3_aa: CASHLGGSHYEQYF

clone_size: NA
j_call: TRBJ1-2
d_call: NA
v_call: TRBV19
cdr3_nt: TGTGCCAGTAGACGACAGAGCACTAACTATGGCTACACCTTC
cdr3_aa: CASRRQSTNYGYTF

clone_size: NA
j_call: TRBJ2-3
d_call: NA
v_call: TRBV18
cdr3_nt: TGTGCCAGCTCACCGGGGTTGAGGGATACGCAGTATTTT
cdr3_aa: CASSPGLRDTQYF

clone_size: NA
j_call: TRBJ2-5
d_call: NA
v_call: TRBV6-6
cdr3_nt: TGTGCCAGCAGTTATTTGGGGCTTCAAGAGACCCAGTACTTC
cdr3_aa: CASSYLGLQETQYF

clone_size: once
j_call: TRBJ2-3
d_call: NA
v_call: TRBV28
cdr3_nt: TGTGCCAGCAGCCTTCCTAGCGCCCTCACAGATACGCAGTATTTT
cdr3_aa: CASSLPSALTDTQYF

clone_size: NA
j_call: TRBJ2-5
d_call: NA
v_call: TRBV19
cdr3_nt: TGTGCCAGTAGTTCCACGGGTGGGGGAAGAGAGACCCAGTACTTC
cdr3_aa: CASSSTGGGRETQYF

clone_size: once
j_call: TRBJ2-3
d_call: TRBD2
v_call: TRBV27
cdr3_nt: TGTGCCAGCGGGGATGCCGGGACTAGCGGGGGTCCACGCCGGGGGAATACGCAGTATTTT
cdr3_aa: CASGDAGTSGGPRRGNTQYF

clone_size: NA
j_call: TRBJ1-1
d_call: NA
v_call: TRBV7-3
cdr3_nt: TGTGCCAGCAGCTTCTTAGAGAACACTGAAGCTTTCTTT
cdr3_aa: CASSFLENTEAFF

clone_size: NA
j_call: TRBJ1-3
d_call: NA
v_call: TRBV4-2
cdr3_nt: TGTGCCAGCAGCCCGGGGTGGGGGGCAACTGGAAACACCATATATTTT
cdr3_aa: CASSPGWGATGNTIYF

clone_size: NA
j_call: TRBJ2-3
d_call: NA
v_call: TRBV7-9
cdr3_nt: TGTGCCAGCAGCTTAGTGGGGGGCAACAAACCAGATACGCAGTATTTT
cdr3_aa: CASSLVGGNKPDTQYF

clone_size: NA
j_call: TRBJ2-5
d_call: TRBD2
v_call: TRBV6-5
cdr3_nt: TGTGCCAGCAGTTACTCCCCTAGCGGGAGGGAGACCCAGTACTTC
cdr3_aa: CASSYSPSGRETQYF

clone_size: NA
j_call: TRBJ1-1
d_call: NA
v_call: TRBV19
cdr3_nt: TGTGCCAGTAGTTGGGGGGATAGAGGTAGTGAAGCTTTCTTT
cdr3_aa: CASSWGDRGSEAFF

clone_size: NA
j_call: TRBJ1-4
d_call: TRBD1
v_call: TRBV5-4
cdr3_nt: TGTGCCAGCAGCAGACAGGGACGGATTAATGAAAAACTGTTTTTT
cdr3_aa: CASSRQGRINEKLFF

clone_size: NA
j_call: TRBJ2-1
d_call: TRBD1
v_call: TRBV27
cdr3_nt: TGTGCCAGCAGCTCACAGGGGAGCTCCTACAATGAGCAGTTCTTC
cdr3_aa: CASSSQGSSYNEQFF

clone_size: NA
j_call: TRBJ2-5
d_call: TRBD2
v_call: TRBV7-9
cdr3_nt: TGTGCCAGCAGCTTAATAGCGGGAGGAGAGACCCAGTACTTC
cdr3_aa: CASSLIAGGETQYF

clone_size: once
j_call: TRBJ1-1
d_call: NA
v_call: TRBV5-5
cdr3_nt: TGTGCCAGCAGCCCCTCCAGTTCCGACCGTCCTGAAGCTTTCTTT
cdr3_aa: CASSPSSSDRPEAFF

clone_size: NA
j_call: TRBJ2-3
d_call: TRBD2
v_call: TRBV29-1
cdr3_nt: TGCAGCGTTGATGGTAGCGGGACCGGGACAGATACGCAGTATTTT
cdr3_aa: CSVDGSGTGTDTQYF

clone_size: NA
j_call: TRBJ2-3
d_call: TRBD2
v_call: TRBV15
cdr3_nt: TGTGCCACCAGCAGGGGACTAGCGGGAATCTCAGATACGCAGTATTTT
cdr3_aa: CATSRGLAGISDTQYF

clone_size: NA
j_call: TRBJ1-5
d_call: NA
v_call: TRBV30
cdr3_nt: TGTGCCTGGAGTGTACCGGGGGGCCCCCAATATCTCCAGCATTTT
cdr3_aa: CAWSVPGGPQYLQHF

clone_size: few
j_call: TRBJ2-7
d_call: TRBD1
v_call: TRBV5-1
cdr3_nt: TGCGCCAGCAGCTCCAACCGGGACAGCTCCTACGAGCAGTACTTC
cdr3_aa: CASSSNRDSSYEQYF

clone_size: NA
j_call: TRBJ2-1
d_call: NA
v_call: TRBV7-2
cdr3_nt: TGTGCCAGCAGCCCGTCCGGGGGTAAGGGCAATGAGCAGTTCTTC
cdr3_aa: CASSPSGGKGNEQFF